This T cell receptor beta chain derives from a study of blood T cell repertoires in COVID-19. The overall study: Acute and convalescent COVID-19 specimens originated in the United States, Italy and Spain. Sample material is recorded as cDNA or gDNA derived from T cells, B-cell-depleted T cells, or PBMCs.

The repertoire was sequenced with immunoSEQ multiplex PCR; TCRdb's copy has only in-frame clones and lacks some. The sample yields fewer than 350,000 clones, approximately 90% seen once. Individuals aged about 18 to 90 years were recruited from roughly 22 US areas. Cohort placement rested on clinical history that participants reported themselves. Between the trimmed V and J ends, which lost 4 bases and 1 base, there was a span of 9 bases. Germline V gives CDR1 LNHDA, CDR2 SQIVND (reference sequence). The CDR3 spans 14 residues. The rearrangement uses TRBV19 and TRBJ2-3; D remains ambiguous. The sequence derives from a woman aged 40 to 55 who had recovered from COVID-19. Source material: PBMCs or T cells enriched from blood (not recorded which). The CDR3 nucleotides are TGTGCCAGTAGTAAGGTGGCGGGCACAGATACGCAGTATTTT. It specifies CASSKVAGTDTQYF.